The following is a T cell receptor beta chain sequence with its context. This clonotype has only a few counts. The antigen it binds to is not known. Base-call qualities are not available, and no considerably larger clone is one nucleotide away. From the cysteine through the phenylalanine, the CDR3 covers 16 amino acids. The sequence is cut down to CDR3 DNA, 48 bases in frame from base 1. Reading the germline V gene gives CDR1 MRHNA and CDR2 SNTAGT. Ends trimmed: V by 5 bases, J by 4 bases; bases unmatched to a gene: 10. Sequenced on an Illumina HiSeq 2500. TCR beta libraries were prepared by quantitative 5'-RACE with molecular barcodes. On the study's bioinformatics: A new computational method based on a probabilistic model of VDJ rearrangement was used to identify disease-linked TCR variants. The public sequencing data were trimmed at Q25 with fastp and processed into clonotypes with MiXCR by TCRdb, which kept only in-frame beta chains. When rows share a CDR3 protein, they turn into one entry using the most common DNA and genes. TCRdb, rather than the study authors, made the V and J calls. This sample comprises a few hundred thousand distinct CDR3 sequences, 20% of them detected only once. Jointly, the top ten make up approximately 14% of the sample.

These data originate in a study of CD8 T cells in ankylosing spondylitis (TCRdb year 2017). General notes on the study: The study profiled T cell receptor beta repertoires in healthy donors and ankylosing spondylitis patients to find disease-linked TCR variants. Peripheral blood was sampled, and synovial fluid was additionally collected from ankylosing spondylitis patients. The whole study cohort included some 100 healthy donors and under 30 ankylosing spondylitis patients. Beyond this particular receptor, the publication reports: The disease-linked clones were reported to be significantly enriched in matched synovial fluid samples from ankylosing spondylitis patients. Blood from ankylosing spondylitis patients appeared to be characterized by a TCR beta motif composed of eight highly homologous amino acid variants. Some of the motif variants had been reported before in the synovial fluid and blood of reactive arthritis patients, a finding that suggests common disease-initiation mechanisms. In peripheral blood, the disease-linked clones were found at relatively low frequencies and had a CD8+ phenotype.

In this chain, TRBV6-4 is recombined with TRBJ2-3; TRBD2 matches 9 bases in the middle. The source material was blood, either unsorted or a sorted T cell fraction (not recorded which). This receptor was taken from a male donor with ankylosing spondylitis or in good health (not recorded which). The nucleotide sequence reads as follows: TGTGCCAGCAGTCCCGGTAGCGGGGGTTCTGCAGATACGCAGTATTTT. This is translated as CASSPGSGGSADTQYF.